One and the same sample provided the 12 T cell receptor beta chains below, sequenced in a study of shared clonotypes between healthy human individuals. Assay used: immunoSEQ multiplex PCR; TCRdb lists only in-frame clones, some missing. The sample yields a few hundred thousand clones, under 80% seen once. The material sequenced was memory CD4+ T cells sorted from blood. Specified subset: CD45RA-negative fraction. All receptors come from a man aged 25 to 45 in good health.

This sequence joins TRBV5-6 and TRBJ2-7; D may be TRBD2 (6 bases). Germline V CDR1 and CDR2: SGHDT, YYEEEE. Trimming took off 4 bases at V and 6 bases at J, with 14 bases between the two ends. This CDR3 has 13 amino acids. This CDR3 reads CASSVVGGSEQYF. CDR3 in DNA: TGTGCCAGCAGCGTTGTTGGGGGGAGCGAGCAGTACTTC.

The chain uses TRBV5-1 and TRBJ1-5, with a possible D match to TRBD1 (6 bases). Trimming removed 0 bases from V and 5 bases from J, with 6 bases in between. Germline values: CDR1 SGHRS, CDR2 YFSETQ. CDR3 length: 13 residues. Here the CDR3 DNA reads TGCGCCAGCAGCTTGGGGGGGCATCAGCCCCAGCATTTT. It is translated as CASSLGGHQPQHF.

This clone has a handful of counts. The V and J genes are TRBV4-3 and TRBJ1-2, with D possibly TRBD1 on 5 matching bases. The V gene lost 2 bases and the J gene lost 5 bases, with 12 bases spanning the gap. Germline V CDR1 and CDR2: LGHNA, YSLEER. This CDR3 has 14 amino acids. The CDR3 DNA follows: TGCGCCAGCAGCCAAAAACAGGCCACGTATGGCTACACCTTC. It encodes CASSQKQATYGYTF.

The table lists this clone with a count of one. CDR3 amino acids: CASSLAITDTQYF. As DNA, the CDR3 is TGTGCCAGCAGCTTAGCTATCACAGATACGCAGTATTTT. The V gene is TRBV7-8, the J gene TRBJ2-3, with D unclear. Germline loops: CDR1 SGHVS, CDR2 FQNEAQ. Trimming took 0 bases from V and 2 from J, leaving 3 bases between them. The CDR3 extends over 13 amino acids.

In this sample, this clone turned up once. The V and J genes are TRBV6-5 and TRBJ2-7, with 8 bases fitting TRBD2. Germline V gene sequence: CDR1 MNHEY, CDR2 SVGAGI. This CDR3 is 13 amino acids long. Germline trimming cut 5 bases from V and 5 bases from J; bases unmatched to any gene: 5. CDR3: CASSSGRANEQYF. DNA of the CDR3: TGTGCCAGCAGTAGCGGGAGAGCCAACGAGCAGTACTTC.

This clone appeared a single time. J is TRBJ2-7 and V is TRBV15, with 9 nucleotides matching TRBD2. Germline assignment: CDR1 LNHNV and CDR2 YYDKDF (reference sequence). The CDR3 has 16 residues. J lost 6 bases, V lost 1 base, and 10 bases had no gene match. The CDR3 sequence is CATSRVGKREALEQYF. The CDR3 DNA reads TGTGCCACCAGCAGAGTAGGCAAGCGGGAGGCCCTCGAGCAGTACTTC.

The chain joins TRBV2 to TRBJ2-7; perhaps D is TRBD1 or TRBD2 (6 bases each). The CDR3 runs to 16 residues. Germline V gene lookup returns CDR1 SNHLY and CDR2 FYNNEI. The V end lost 5 bases, the J end lost 4 bases, and 21 bases lay between the germline ends. The CDR3 nucleotides are TGTGCCAGCAGTCCCGGGACACAGGGACTCTCATACGAGCAGTACTTC. Translating it yields CASSPGTQGLSYEQYF.

This clone was detected a few times. J is TRBJ1-1 and V is TRBV5-6; tentative D call: TRBD1 (6 bases). The length of the CDR3 is 14 residues. V was cut by 4 bases and J by 1 base, with 11 bases left in between. Germline V lookup: CDR1 SGHDT, CDR2 YYEEEE. The CDR3 DNA reads TGTGCCAGCAGCCGCAGGGGATGGAACACTGAAGCTTTCTTT. Translation gives CASSRRGWNTEAFF.

V usage is TRBV7-9 and J usage is TRBJ2-1, with D perhaps given as TRBD1 or TRBD2 (5 bases each). Looked up from germline, CDR1 is SEHNR and CDR2 is FQNEAQ (reference sequence). CDR3 length: 18 amino acids. V was pared by 5 bases and J by 0 bases, with 20 bases between. The CDR3 protein is CASSPHRGTRSSYNEQFF. The CDR3 DNA follows: TGTGCCAGCAGCCCCCATAGGGGTACTAGAAGCTCCTACAATGAGCAGTTCTTC.

The CDR3 sequence is CATQDRGESKNIQYF. The CDR3 nucleotides read TGTGCCACCCAGGACAGGGGGGAATCGAAAAACATTCAGTACTTC. The chain joins TRBV10-3 to TRBJ2-4; 10 nucleotides line up with TRBD1. V was pared by 10 bases and J by 4 bases, with 10 bases of the junction left unmatched. The CDR3 contains 15 residues. Germline loops: CDR1 ENHRY, CDR2 SYGVKD.

The chain links TRBV6-1 to TRBJ1-5; D ambiguous. Deletions cut 2 bases from V and 9 bases from J, with 11 bases between. This CDR3 is built from 13 residues. Germline assignment: CDR1 MNHNS and CDR2 SASEGT. The CDR3 reads CASSELSEMPQHF. The DNA of the CDR3 is TGTGCCAGCAGTGAATTGTCCGAGATGCCCCAGCATTTT.

The gene calls are TRBV18 and TRBJ1-2, with TRBD1 matching 8 bases. CDR1 is KGHSH, CDR2 LQKENI, per germline. The CDR3 is made up of 15 amino acids. J was trimmed by 0 bases and V by 3 bases; bases with no gene match: 3. The CDR3 bases are TGTGCCAGCTCACCTCAGACAGGGGCTAACTATGGCTACACCTTC. Protein product: CASSPQTGANYGYTF.